A selection of T cell receptor beta chains follows, all from one sample in a study of T-cell reconstitution after alpha-beta-depleted transplantation in children. TCRdb re-called the PCR reads with MiXCR, one entry per CDR3 protein. This table has 500,000 to 750,000 distinct CDR3 sequences, roughly 27% appearing once. The sequenced sample was PBMCs, obtained before TCRalphabeta/CD19-depleted stem cell transplant. All receptors derive from a boy in the first two years of life with Wiskott-Aldrich syndrome, due to receive a stem cell transplant. Each CDR3 is given with its conserved first and last residue. A D gene is named only where the DNA matches it firmly. Clone size is stated in some rows and not others, as once, few, many or a class when expanded.

clone_size: few
v_call: TRBV20-1
d_call: .
j_call: TRBJ2-2
cdr3_nt: TGCAGTGCTAGGGATCAAAACACCGGGGAGCTGTTTTTT
cdr3_aa: CSARDQNTGELFF

clone_size: .
v_call: TRBV2
d_call: .
j_call: TRBJ2-7
cdr3_nt: TGTGCCAGCAGTGAAGGACCAGAAGGGCAGTACTTC
cdr3_aa: CASSEGPEGQYF

clone_size: few
v_call: TRBV5-1
d_call: TRBD1
j_call: TRBJ2-3
cdr3_nt: TGCGCCAGCAGCACGGGCGGGACAGGGGGCACAGATACGCAGTATTTT
cdr3_aa: CASSTGGTGGTDTQYF

clone_size: .
v_call: TRBV5-6
d_call: TRBD2
j_call: TRBJ2-1
cdr3_nt: TGTGCCAGCAGCATGATCACTAGCGGATTATACAATGAGCAGTTCTTC
cdr3_aa: CASSMITSGLYNEQFF

clone_size: .
v_call: TRBV4-2
d_call: .
j_call: TRBJ2-1
cdr3_nt: TGTGCCAGCAGCCAAGAACCGAAGTCGGGGGCGTATGAGCAGTTCTTC
cdr3_aa: CASSQEPKSGAYEQFF

clone_size: .
v_call: TRBV29-1
d_call: TRBD2
j_call: TRBJ2-1
cdr3_nt: TGCAGCGTTGATCCGGGACTAGCGGGACTTGAGGGGTCCTACAATGAGCAGTTCTTC
cdr3_aa: CSVDPGLAGLEGSYNEQFF

clone_size: .
v_call: TRBV4-1
d_call: .
j_call: TRBJ2-7
cdr3_nt: TGCGCCAGCAGCCAAGAGGGACCCGTGGGGACATACGAGCAGTACTTC
cdr3_aa: CASSQEGPVGTYEQYF

clone_size: few
v_call: TRBV9
d_call: TRBD2
j_call: TRBJ2-1
cdr3_nt: TGTGCCAGCAGCGGATCCGGGACTAGCTCAGGGAATGAGCAGTTCTTC
cdr3_aa: CASSGSGTSSGNEQFF

clone_size: .
v_call: TRBV7-8
d_call: .
j_call: TRBJ2-3
cdr3_nt: TGTGCCAGCAGCCTACCACAGGGAGGGTCAGATACGCAGTATTTT
cdr3_aa: CASSLPQGGSDTQYF

clone_size: few
v_call: TRBV10-3
d_call: .
j_call: TRBJ2-7
cdr3_nt: TGTGCCATCAGTGAGTCGAGGGACGAGCAGTACTTC
cdr3_aa: CAISESRDEQYF

clone_size: .
v_call: TRBV29-1
d_call: TRBD2
j_call: TRBJ2-5
cdr3_nt: TGCAGCGGCGGGAGGGCTGGGGAGATCCAGTACTTC
cdr3_aa: CSGGRAGEIQYF

clone_size: once
v_call: TRBV20-1
d_call: .
j_call: TRBJ2-5
cdr3_nt: TGCAGTGCTAGAGATGTCCGCCAAGAGACCCAGTACTTC
cdr3_aa: CSARDVRQETQYF

clone_size: .
v_call: TRBV5-1
d_call: TRBD2
j_call: TRBJ2-5
cdr3_nt: TGCGCCAGCAGTTCAGGACTAGCGGGAGTCGGACAAGAGACCCAGTACTTC
cdr3_aa: CASSSGLAGVGQETQYF

clone_size: .
v_call: TRBV27
d_call: .
j_call: TRBJ2-1
cdr3_nt: TGTGCCAGCAGTCCCTGGAGGGGGCAGGAGGAGCAGTTCTTC
cdr3_aa: CASSPWRGQEEQFF

clone_size: few
v_call: TRBV7-3
d_call: .
j_call: TRBJ2-3
cdr3_nt: TGTGCCAGCAGCTTAATACCCGGGAGTCTACAAGATACGCAGTATTTT
cdr3_aa: CASSLIPGSLQDTQYF

clone_size: few
v_call: TRBV27
d_call: TRBD2
j_call: TRBJ2-5
cdr3_nt: TGTGCCAGCGGGGACTATCAAGAGACCCAGTACTTC
cdr3_aa: CASGDYQETQYF

clone_size: few
v_call: TRBV18
d_call: TRBD2
j_call: TRBJ2-1
cdr3_nt: TGTGCCAGCTCATCAAGCGGGAGTAGGGATGAGCAGTTCTTC
cdr3_aa: CASSSSGSRDEQFF

clone_size: .
v_call: TRBV29-1
d_call: TRBD2
j_call: TRBJ2-1
cdr3_nt: TGCAGCGTTGAGGGACTAGCGGGAGGGCCGGGCGATGAGCAGTTCTTC
cdr3_aa: CSVEGLAGGPGDEQFF

clone_size: .
v_call: TRBV19
d_call: .
j_call: TRBJ2-6
cdr3_nt: TGTGCCAGTAGTATAAGGACACCTTCTGGGGCCAACGTCCTGACTTTC
cdr3_aa: CASSIRTPSGANVLTF

clone_size: few
v_call: TRBV20-1
d_call: .
j_call: TRBJ2-7
cdr3_nt: TGCAGTGCTAAGACTAGAGGGGTCTACGAGCAGTACTTC
cdr3_aa: CSAKTRGVYEQYF

clone_size: .
v_call: TRBV3-1
d_call: .
j_call: TRBJ1-5
cdr3_nt: TGTGCCAGCAGCCAAGATCGGGGCAACCATCAGCCCCAGCATTTT
cdr3_aa: CASSQDRGNHQPQHF

clone_size: .
v_call: TRBV10-3
d_call: TRBD2
j_call: TRBJ2-1
cdr3_nt: TGTGCCACCGCTAGCGGCTACTACAATGAGCAGTTCTTC
cdr3_aa: CATASGYYNEQFF

clone_size: few
v_call: TRBV10-3
d_call: TRBD1
j_call: TRBJ2-1
cdr3_nt: TGTGCCATCAGCAAGGGGGCGGTAACCACCTACAATGAGCAGTTCTTC
cdr3_aa: CAISKGAVTTYNEQFF

clone_size: .
v_call: TRBV11-1
d_call: TRBD2
j_call: TRBJ2-1
cdr3_nt: TGTGCCAGCAGCTTAGCGAGGACTGGCGGGAGGGCCTTATACAATGAGCAGTTCTTC
cdr3_aa: CASSLARTGGRALYNEQFF

clone_size: few
v_call: TRBV5-4
d_call: .
j_call: TRBJ2-7
cdr3_nt: TGTGCCAGCAGCTTGGAAGGACTGAGGGAGCAGTACTTC
cdr3_aa: CASSLEGLREQYF

clone_size: few
v_call: TRBV29-1
d_call: .
j_call: TRBJ2-7
cdr3_nt: TGCAGCGGGAGATACCTAAACTACGAGCAGTACTTC
cdr3_aa: CSGRYLNYEQYF

clone_size: once
v_call: TRBV5-1
d_call: .
j_call: TRBJ2-1
cdr3_nt: TGCGCCAGCAGCTTCATCTCCACGTTTGATGAGCAGTTCTTC
cdr3_aa: CASSFISTFDEQFF

clone_size: few
v_call: TRBV27
d_call: .
j_call: TRBJ2-2
cdr3_nt: TGTGCCAGCAGTTTATTGCCTGTCTCCGGGGAGCTGTTTTTT
cdr3_aa: CASSLLPVSGELFF

clone_size: few
v_call: TRBV7-9
d_call: .
j_call: TRBJ1-1
cdr3_nt: TGTGCCAGCAGCGTTACTAACGGGGGATGGAACACTGAAGCTTTTTTT
cdr3_aa: CASSVTNGGWNTEAFF

clone_size: .
v_call: TRBV6-1
d_call: TRBD2
j_call: TRBJ2-1
cdr3_nt: TGTGCCAGCAGTGAAAGGAGGGGACTAGCCGACAATGAGCAGTTCTTC
cdr3_aa: CASSERRGLADNEQFF

clone_size: .
v_call: TRBV6-5
d_call: TRBD2
j_call: TRBJ2-3
cdr3_nt: TGTGCCAGCAGTTACGGGACTAGCGGGAGTAGCACAGATACGCAGTATTTT
cdr3_aa: CASSYGTSGSSTDTQYF